This T cell receptor beta chain comes out of a study of blood T cell repertoires in COVID-19. Looking at the study overall: Sites across the United States, Italy and Spain contributed samples from acute and convalescent COVID-19. In each case, the material was cDNA or gDNA derived from T cells, B-cell-depleted T cells, or PBMCs.

Clones were sequenced by immunoSEQ multiplex PCR, and TCRdb holds only the in-frame ones, with some missing. The sample lists 240,000 or so clones, almost 85% occurring once. Germline CDR1 and CDR2: SGDLS and YYNGEE. Between the trimmed V and J ends, which lost 0 bases and 1 base, there was a span of 7 bases. The CDR3 covers 14 residues. The sample was peripheral blood. This TCR came from a woman of 80 years or more with acute or convalescent COVID-19. The gene calls are TRBV9 and TRBJ1-1; D call uncertain. CDR3 nucleotides: TGTGCCAGCAGCGTAGCTACCAAGAACACTGAAGCTTTCTTT. Translated, it gives CASSVATKNTEAFF.